This section outlines one TCR beta chain sequence together with its context. The source of the sample is a study of technical replicates of blood from four donors. TCRdb's table, derived via immunoSEQ multiplex PCR, lists solely in-frame clones and lacks some. The sample lists tens of thousands of clones; around 93% were seen once. V shed 4 bases and J 5 bases; nucleotides not matched to a gene: 5. The germline V gene encodes CDR1 MNHNY and CDR2 SVGAGI (reference sequence). This CDR3 is built from 15 residues. Sequencing was done on a sample of T cells isolated from PBMCs. The J gene is TRBJ2-3, the V gene TRBV6-6, with TRBD2 matching over 11 bases. The clonotype originates from a human donor in good health. CDR3 bases: TGTGCCAGCAGTTGGCCTGGGACTAGCGGAGATACGCAGTATTTT. Translating it yields CASSWPGTSGDTQYF.